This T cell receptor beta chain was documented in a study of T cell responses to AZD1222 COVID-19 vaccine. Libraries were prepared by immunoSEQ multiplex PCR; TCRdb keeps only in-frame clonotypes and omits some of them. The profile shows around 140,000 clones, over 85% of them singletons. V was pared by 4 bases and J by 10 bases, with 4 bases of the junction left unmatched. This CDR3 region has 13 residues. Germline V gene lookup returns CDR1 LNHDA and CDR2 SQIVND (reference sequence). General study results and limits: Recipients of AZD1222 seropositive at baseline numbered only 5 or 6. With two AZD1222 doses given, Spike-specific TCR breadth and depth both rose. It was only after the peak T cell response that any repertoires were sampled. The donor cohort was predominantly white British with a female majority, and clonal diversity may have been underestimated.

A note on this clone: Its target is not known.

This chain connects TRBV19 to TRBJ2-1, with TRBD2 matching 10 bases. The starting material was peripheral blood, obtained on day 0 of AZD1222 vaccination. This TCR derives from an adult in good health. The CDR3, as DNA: TGTGCCAGTAGTAGTCTAGCGGGAGCCGAGCAGTTCTTC. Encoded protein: CASSSLAGAEQFF.